This TCR beta chain is from a study of shared clonotypes between healthy human individuals. Germline V lookup: CDR1 MNHEY, CDR2 SMNVEV (reference sequence). The ends were cut back, 4 bases at V and 4 bases at J, with 13 bases in the middle. This CDR3 comprises 15 residues. Repertoires were generated with immunoSEQ multiplex PCR, while TCRdb's copy carries only in-frame clones and drops some. The table includes around 1.5 million clones, approximately 98% detected once. The TCR sequence derives from a man aged 25-45 years in good health. Sequencing input: naive CD4+ T cells sorted from blood. Specified subset: CD45RA+ positively selected. The chain couples TRBV27 to TRBJ2-2, with no clear D. For the CDR3, the DNA is TGTGCCAGCAGTTCGACCCACGGAGTCACCGGGGAGCTGTTTTTT. This gives the protein CASSSTHGVTGELFF.